A selection of T cell receptor beta chains follows, all from one sample in a study of T cell responses to AZD1222 COVID-19 vaccine. Assay: immunoSEQ multiplex PCR; the TCRdb copy retains only in-frame clones and omits some. Of 57,000 or so clones in the sample, approximately 85% are singletons; the top ten hold roughly 27%. The sample here was peripheral blood, taken 28 days after the second AZD1222 dose. The origin of the receptors is an adult who received the AZD1222 COVID-19 vaccine. Each CDR3 is given with its conserved first and last residue. The D gene is left open where the match is weak. The listing skips clone size in some rows; elsewhere it reads once, few, many or a size class.

TRBJ1-6	TRBV6-5	NA	NA	TGTGCCAGTCGAAAAATGAGCTCCTATAATTCACCCCTCCACTTT	CASRKMSSYNSPLHF
TRBJ1-1	TRBV19	NA	NA	TGTGCCAGTAGTCCTATTGCGGGTGAAGCTTTCTTT	CASSPIAGEAFF
TRBJ2-5	TRBV14	TRBD2	once	TGTGCCAGCAGCCAAGGTGCTAGCGGGAGGGCCAGGGAGACCCAGTACTTC	CASSQGASGRARETQYF
TRBJ1-6	TRBV29-1	NA	NA	TGCAGCGCTCAATTTGATTGGGGTTCACCCCTCCACTTT	CSAQFDWGSPLHF
TRBJ2-7	TRBV13	NA	NA	TGTGCCAGCAGCCGGACAAATTACGAGCAGTACTTC	CASSRTNYEQYF
TRBJ2-7	TRBV6-1	TRBD2	NA	TGTGCCAGCAGTGGGTCTAGCGGGAGGGACTCTTCTAAGCAGTACTTC	CASSGSSGRDSSKQYF
TRBJ1-6	TRBV27	NA	NA	TGTGCCAGCAGTTTCGCCGAGTATAATTCACCCCTCCACTTT	CASSFAEYNSPLHF
TRBJ2-7	TRBV7-8	TRBD2	NA	TGTGCCAGCAGCCGTACTAGCGGGAGTTCTTACGAGCAGTACTTC	CASSRTSGSSYEQYF
TRBJ2-5	TRBV5-1	NA	NA	TGCGCCAGCAGCTTGTTTACAGCGGACCAACTCCAAGAGACCCAGTACTTC	CASSLFTADQLQETQYF
TRBJ1-5	TRBV19	NA	NA	TGTGCCAGCCAATGGGGAGGCAATCAGCCCCAGCATTTT	CASQWGGNQPQHF
TRBJ2-1	TRBV5-4	NA	NA	TGTGCCAGCAGCTTGCAGTCCGGGTGGAGTAGCCCTGTAACCGGTGAGCAGTTCTTC	CASSLQSGWSSPVTGEQFF
TRBJ1-4	TRBV6-6	NA	NA	TGTGCCAGCAGTTACCGAACTAATGAAAAACTGTTTTTT	CASSYRTNEKLFF
TRBJ1-1	TRBV9	NA	NA	TGTGCCAGCAGCGCAAATGGAGCGAACACTGAAGCTTTCTTT	CASSANGANTEAFF
TRBJ1-5	TRBV28	TRBD1	NA	TGTGCCAGCAGTGCGGACAGGCGTAATCAGCCCCAGCATTTT	CASSADRRNQPQHF
TRBJ1-5	TRBV10-3	TRBD1	NA	TGTGCCATCGGGACAGGGGGTTACAATCAGCCCCAGCATTTT	CAIGTGGYNQPQHF
TRBJ2-5	TRBV10-3	NA	NA	TGTGCCATCCGGGGAGTTGAAGAGACCCAGTACTTC	CAIRGVEETQYF
TRBJ2-3	TRBV19	NA	once	TGTGCCAGTAGTATGGTGGGAGTCTCAGATACGCAGTATTTT	CASSMVGVSDTQYF
TRBJ2-2	TRBV19	NA	NA	TGTGCCAGTAGTATAAGGAGGGACTCGAACACCGGGGAGCTGTTTTTT	CASSIRRDSNTGELFF
TRBJ2-7	TRBV7-2	NA	once	TGTGCCAGCGGCTCCTACTCTTTCGAGCAGTACTTC	CASGSYSFEQYF
TRBJ2-1	TRBV25-1	TRBD2	many	TGTGCCAGCAGTGACCCTAGCGGGAGGGTCTACAATGAGCAGTTCTTC	CASSDPSGRVYNEQFF
TRBJ1-1	TRBV4-3	NA	few	TGCGCCAGCAGCCAAGTGGGGGGGCCCAACACTGAAGCTTTCTTT	CASSQVGGPNTEAFF
TRBJ1-5	TRBV6-6	NA	NA	TGTGCCAGCAGTTACGGCGCGGTTAATCAGCCCCAGCATTTT	CASSYGAVNQPQHF
TRBJ2-1	TRBV24-1	NA	NA	TGTGCCACCAGTGATCCCGACCCCGCGCGTGGGAATGAGCAGTTCTTC	CATSDPDPARGNEQFF
TRBJ1-6	TRBV7-8	NA	few	TGTGCCAGCAAGGGCAGGGATAATTCACCCCTCCACTTT	CASKGRDNSPLHF
TRBJ2-7	TRBV6-2/TRBV6-3	TRBD2	NA	TGTGCCAGCAGTTTACTAGCGGGAGAAGGGGAGCAGTACTTC	CASSLLAGEGEQYF
TRBJ2-7	TRBV20-1	NA	NA	TGCAGTGCTGCCGACGGCTACGAGCAGTACTTC	CSAADGYEQYF
TRBJ2-3	TRBV5-4	NA	NA	TGTGCCAGCAGCTCGGTTAATGGTTTTGATACGCAGTATTTT	CASSSVNGFDTQYF
TRBJ2-3	TRBV7-6	TRBD1	NA	TGTGCCAGCAGCCTACAGGGGGATACGCAGTATTTT	CASSLQGDTQYF
TRBJ2-7	TRBV30	TRBD2	once	TGTGCCTGGAGTTTGGGTAGCGGGAGTTTTTCCGAGCAGTACTTC	CAWSLGSGSFSEQYF
TRBJ1-2	TRBV7-8	NA	NA	TGTGCCAGCAGCTCAGTTCAGGGCTATGGCTACACCTTC	CASSSVQGYGYTF
TRBJ2-7	TRBV6-5	NA	NA	TGTGCCAGCAGGGGGACCCCCCTTTTGGAGCAGTACTTC	CASRGTPLLEQYF
TRBJ1-2	TRBV19	NA	NA	TGTGCCAGTTCCTCTTTAATAGGGTATGGCTACACCTTC	CASSSLIGYGYTF